A single sample is the source of the 17 T cell receptor beta chains below, sequenced in a study of T cell repertoires in cytomegalovirus infection (dated by TCRdb to between 2017 and 2020). Sequencing relied on an Illumina HiSeq 1500. TCRdb itself trimmed the public reads at Q25 with fastp, ran MiXCR and retained productive beta chains. Entries that share a CDR3 protein sequence are merged under the most common genes and DNA. This sample has approximately 290,000 distinct CDR3 sequences in its table, and more than 20% of those were observed once. The ten largest clones take up around 14% of the sample. The specimen sequenced was PBMCs. Receptors originate from a human donor in good health (CMV status not recorded). Some clones in this sample may be carry-over from other donors' samples.

The chain employs TRBV29-1 and TRBJ2-2, with 9 positions matching TRBD2. Looked up from germline, CDR1 is SQVTM and CDR2 is ANQGSEA. The junction had 4 bases not matched to a gene; V was cut back by 2 bases and J by 0 bases. This CDR3 contains 16 residues. CDR3 coding DNA: TGCAGCGTTGAATTTCTAGCGGGGACGAACACCGGGGAGCTGTTTTTT. Protein: CSVEFLAGTNTGELFF.

This clonotype was found a few times. The chain recombines TRBV19 with TRBJ2-7; 12 bases match TRBD2. Germline lookup yields CDR1 LNHDA and CDR2 SQIVND (reference sequence). This CDR3 region has 16 residues. The V segment lost 6 bases and the J segment 6 bases; nucleotides outside the gene matches: 12. The CDR3 region is CASRSPGLAGQGEQYF. Written as DNA, the CDR3 is TGTGCCAGTAGATCGCCGGGACTAGCGGGTCAGGGCGAGCAGTACTTC.

Only a few counts were recorded for this clonotype. The chain has TRBV6-2 or TRBV6-3 and TRBJ1-1; D ambiguous. Between the trimmed V and J ends, which lost 2 bases and 7 bases, there was a span of 11 bases. CDR1 and CDR2 from the germline V gene are MNHEY and SVGEGT. The CDR3 runs 13 residues. The CDR3 protein is CASSYEGYDEAFF. DNA of the CDR3: TGTGCCAGCAGTTACGAAGGGTACGATGAAGCTTTCTTT.

This clonotype was recorded many times. This sequence joins TRBV2 and TRBJ1-1; D might be TRBD1 (5 bases). Germline V gene sequence: CDR1 SNHLY, CDR2 FYNNEI. Trimming stripped 6 bases from V and 7 bases from J, with 12 bases between. The CDR3 is 12 residues long. The CDR3 loop reads CASSQGRIEAFF. DNA for the CDR3: TGTGCCAGCAGCCAGGGACGGATTGAAGCTTTCTTT.

The chain carries TRBV11-3 and TRBJ2-5; 13 nucleotides line up with TRBD2. The V segment lost 4 bases and the J segment 5 bases; nucleotides outside the gene matches: 10. This CDR3 is built from 17 residues. From germline, CDR1 is SGHNT and CDR2 YENEEA. For the CDR3, the DNA is TGTGCCAGCAGCTCGAAAAGGACTAGCGGGAGCTATGAGACCCAGTACTTC. Translating it yields CASSSKRTSGSYETQYF. The full variable domain, its missing parts supplied by reference TRBV11-3 and TRBJ2-5, is EAGVVQSPRYKIIEKKQPVAFWCNPISGHNTLYWYLQNLGQGPELLIRYENEEAVDDSQLPKDRFSAERLKGVDSTLKIQPAELGDSAVYLCASSSKRTSGSYETQYFGPGTRLLVL.

The gene calls are TRBV6-2 or TRBV6-3 and TRBJ2-3; no reliable D call. This CDR3 has 14 residues. Germline V gene data show CDR1 as MNHEY and CDR2 as SVGEGT. The V end lost 5 bases, the J end lost 0 bases, and 9 bases lay between the germline ends. The CDR3 coding sequence is TGTGCCAGCAGTAGAACTCCTAGCACAGATACGCAGTATTTT. Protein sequence: CASSRTPSTDTQYF.

There are many counts of this clonotype. The chain carries TRBV7-2 and TRBJ2-6; D is unclear. CDR3 length: 15 residues. V was pared by 5 bases and J by 0 bases, with 8 bases between. In germline, CDR1 is SGHTA, CDR2 FQGNSA. CDR3 amino acids: CASSPRSSGANVLTF. The CDR3 nucleotides are TGTGCCAGCAGCCCCCGGAGCTCTGGGGCCAACGTCCTGACTTTC.

In this sample, this clonotype turned up a few times. The chain employs TRBV7-2 and TRBJ2-3, with D unclear. V shed 0 bases and J shed 3 bases, with 10 bases lying between them. The CDR3 has 15 amino acids. CDR1 and CDR2 (germline): SGHTA, FQGNSA. CDR3 sequence: CASSLATWYTDTQYF. The CDR3 DNA reads TGTGCCAGCAGCTTAGCGACCTGGTATACAGATACGCAGTATTTT.

This clonotype has more than one count but fewer than ten. The V and J genes are TRBV7-3 and TRBJ1-3; D perhaps matches TRBD1 (6 bases). Germline CDR1 SGHTA, CDR2 FQGTGA. The CDR3 is 13 residues long. V was pared by 5 bases and J by 4 bases, with 9 bases between. The CDR3: CASSPGQGNTIYF. CDR3 nucleotides: TGTGCCAGCAGCCCAGGACAGGGAAACACCATATATTTT.

The CDR3 is CASSYTPGQGEAFF. The CDR3 region has the DNA TGTGCCAGCAGTTACACCCCGGGCCAGGGGGAAGCTTTCTTT. The chain recombines TRBV6-2 or TRBV6-3 with TRBJ1-1, with a possible D match to TRBD1 (6 bases). From germline, CDR1 is MNHEY and CDR2 SVGEGT. V dropped 2 bases and J dropped 8 bases, with 15 bases sitting between them. The CDR3 is 14 amino acids.

This clonotype was seen ten or more times. The chain has TRBV12-3 or TRBV12-4 and TRBJ2-5; no definite D call. The length of the CDR3 is 14 residues. V was pared by 6 bases and J by 3 bases, with 14 bases between. The CDR3 nucleotides are TGTGCCAGCAGCCACGCAGCCCGGGAAGAGACCCAGTACTTC. Its translation: CASSHAAREETQYF.

The sample holds a few counts of this clonotype. The chain has TRBV28 and TRBJ2-2, with 9 bases fitting TRBD1. There are 17 residues in the CDR3. Unmatched junction bases numbered 6, after V lost 1 base and J lost 3 bases. CDR1 and CDR2 from the germline V gene are MDHEN and SYDVKM. The CDR3 sequence: CASSLFGDRVDTGELFF. CDR3 in DNA: TGTGCCAGCAGTTTATTCGGGGACAGGGTAGACACCGGGGAGCTGTTTTTT.

This clonotype was recorded a few times. The chain recombines TRBV11-2 with TRBJ1-1; D gene ambiguous. The CDR3 loop spans 17 amino acids. Germline values: CDR1 SGHAT, CDR2 FQNNGV. Deletions cut 5 bases from V and 4 bases from J, with 23 bases between. Here the CDR3 reads CASSRLTVGSLRTEAFF. The DNA of the CDR3 is TGTGCCAGCAGCCGCTTGACTGTAGGGAGTCTGCGCACTGAAGCTTTCTTT.

There are a few counts of this clonotype. The chain is built from TRBV12-3 or TRBV12-4 and TRBJ2-3, with 8 bases aligning to TRBD2. V dropped 1 base and J dropped 5; count of bases not matched to a gene: 5. This CDR3 has 15 amino acids. The CDR3 here is CASSLVGRVGDTQYF. Written as DNA, the CDR3 is TGTGCCAGCAGTTTAGTCGGGAGGGTAGGAGATACGCAGTATTTT.

In its sample, this clonotype was seen many times. V is TRBV7-2 and J is TRBJ2-1, with D unresolved. Germline V gives CDR1 SGHTA, CDR2 FQGNSA. Trimming left V 1 base short and J 7 bases short, with 11 bases between. This CDR3 region has 14 residues. This CDR3 reads CASSLEVFTNEQFF. The DNA for the CDR3 is TGTGCCAGCAGCTTAGAGGTTTTTACAAATGAGCAGTTCTTC.

The table lists this clonotype with a few counts. The CDR3 bases are TGTGCCAGCAGTCCTCCGGGACGGAATGAAGCTTTCTTT. Protein sequence: CASSPPGRNEAFF. The chain links TRBV28 to TRBJ1-1; D possibly corresponds to TRBD1 (5 bases). V lost 5 bases to trimming and J lost 7 bases, with 14 bases between them. Germline CDR1 and CDR2: MDHEN and SYDVKM. This CDR3 has 13 residues.

V usage is TRBV11-2 and J usage is TRBJ2-3; D perhaps matches TRBD2 (7 bases). This CDR3 has 17 amino acids. V gave up 0 bases and J gave up 2 bases, with 15 bases separating them. Germline-derived CDR1 and CDR2 are SGHAT and FQNNGV. DNA for the CDR3: TGTGCCAGCAGCTTAGACCCGGGGAGGGGGGCCACAGATACGCAGTATTTT. It translates to CASSLDPGRGATDTQYF. Variable domain in full (rest from reference TRBV11-2 and TRBJ2-3): EAGVAQSPRYKIIEKRQSVAFWCNPISGHATLYWYQQILGQGPKLLIQFQNNGVVDDSQLPKDRFSAERLKGVDSTLKIQPAKLEDSAVYLCASSLDPGRGATDTQYFGPGTRLTVL.